A selection of T cell receptor beta chains follows, all from one sample in a study of CD8 T cells in Susac syndrome. MiXCR, run by TCRdb on the immunoSEQ multiplex PCR reads, gives a single entry per CDR3 protein. The sample lists 100,000 to 150,000 distinct CDR3 sequences, over 90% seen once, with roughly 0.31% in the top ten. Material: CD8+ T cells from PBMCs. All receptors come from a human donor with multiple sclerosis. Both conserved end residues are part of each CDR3. The order of the fields is J gene, D gene, V gene, CDR3 protein, CDR3 DNA. The D gene is left open where the match is weak.

TRBJ1-1,-,TRBV29-1,CSVGFPAPNTEAFF,TGCAGCGTGGGGTTCCCAGCCCCGAACACTGAAGCTTTCTTT
TRBJ2-6,TRBD1,TRBV6-5,CASRYRTGSGANVLTF,TGTGCCAGCCGATACCGGACAGGGTCCGGGGCCAACGTCCTGACTTTC
TRBJ1-5,TRBD1,TRBV28,CASRFYRGPQHF,TGTGCCAGCAGGTTCTACAGGGGTCCCCAGCATTTT
TRBJ2-2,-,TRBV19,CASKGTDDTGELFF,TGTGCCAGTAAAGGGACTGATGACACCGGGGAGCTGTTTTTT
TRBJ2-1,TRBD2,TRBV4-1,CASSLIWTSGRIDEQFF,TGCGCCAGCAGCTTAATATGGACTAGCGGGAGGATCGATGAGCAGTTCTTC
TRBJ1-4,-,TRBV5-1,CASSFRDSTTNEKLFF,TGCGCCAGCAGCTTTCGCGACAGCACAACTAATGAAAAACTGTTTTTT
TRBJ2-7,TRBD2,TRBV11-2,CASSLAAGGLYEQYF,TGTGCCAGCAGCTTAGCGGCGGGGGGGCTCTACGAGCAGTACTTC
TRBJ2-5,-,TRBV13,CASSLGIETQYF,TGTGCCAGCAGCTTAGGGATCGAGACCCAGTACTTC
TRBJ2-2,-,TRBV11-2,CASSRLRDRGTGELFF,TGTGCCAGCAGTAGACTTCGGGACCGCGGCACCGGGGAGCTGTTTTTT
TRBJ1-3,-,TRBV19,CASTWTETTGNTIYF,TGTGCCAGTACCTGGACAGAAACTACTGGAAACACCATATATTTT